This TCR beta chain was sequenced during a study of pediatric ulcerative colitis. Details on this clone: Its antigen is not identified.

Study-wide points: Rectal repertoires separated controls, mild-moderate and acute severe colitis. Rectal pinch biopsies may include blood-derived T cells.

During colonoscopy, one to two rectal pinch biopsies were collected. Controls had normal endoscopy and no IBD diagnosis within a year. Measured with immunoSEQ multiplex PCR; TCRdb has only the in-frame clones, and not every one. The table lists 10,000 to 15,000 clones, 77% of them singletons. This CDR3 is 15 amino acids long. Germline V gives CDR1 LNHDA, CDR2 SQIVND (reference sequence). Trimming left V 7 bases short and J 3 bases short, with 18 bases between. This chain connects TRBV19 to TRBJ1-1, with TRBD1 as a possible D gene (5 bases). Sequences were obtained from gut tissue. The receptor was isolated from a boy aged 10-17 years who was a control in a study of pediatric ulcerative colitis. In nucleotides, the CDR3 is TGTGCCAGTATCGCGGCAGGGAAGAGGTACACTGAAGCTTTCTTT. Translation gives CASIAAGKRYTEAFF.